This T cell receptor (beta chain) was observed in a study of spatial heterogeneity in lung cancer. MiXCR was run by TCRdb on the 5' RACE reads, yielding one entry per CDR3 protein. This table holds some 120,000 distinct CDR3 sequences, roughly an eighth found once. Time point in this sample: blood at routine non-recurrence follow-up after resection. Extraction of whole RNA from tumor, nontumor lung or frozen PBMC preceded unsorted sequencing. This clonotype was recorded many times. The V gene's germline CDR1 is MDHEN and CDR2 SYDVKM. The CDR3 totals 13 residues. V lost 2 bases, J lost 2 bases, and 6 bases lay in between.

The receptor's source is a male donor with early-stage non-small cell lung cancer. V is TRBV28 and J is TRBJ1-2; D is perhaps TRBD1 (6 bases). The source was PBMCs, collected at follow-up. CDR3 sequence reads: CASSLTGNYGYTF. In DNA, the CDR3 is TGTGCCAGCAGTTTAACAGGGAACTATGGCTACACCTTC.